This T cell receptor (beta chain) was found in a study of cytomegalovirus exposure and HLA in healthy donors. General study points: Previously analyzed data showed that most TCR beta V segments were productive at a frequency of about 90% or about 30%. Accurate predictions that matched the HLA-A and HLA-B alleles of most subjects were reportedly made from TCR beta sequences.

V dropped 4 bases and J dropped 3; count of bases not matched to a gene: 5. The CDR3 has 15 residues. Germline CDR1 and CDR2: SGHTA and FQGNSA. About this clone itself: The target antigen is unknown.

Researchers ran the PCR with 60 Vbeta and 13 Jbeta primers. The method was immunoSEQ multiplex PCR; TCRdb's version includes in-frame clones alone and lacks a portion of them. Among 150,000 to 200,000 clones listed, roughly 74% were seen once. Material: PBMCs. The TCR sequence derives from a woman under 40 in good health and CMV-seropositive. The rearrangement joins TRBV7-2 to TRBJ1-5; TRBD1 agrees at 8 bases. The DNA for the CDR3 is TGTGCCAGCAGCTGGACAGGGCATAACAATCAGCCCCAGCATTTT. Protein sequence: CASSWTGHNNQPQHF.